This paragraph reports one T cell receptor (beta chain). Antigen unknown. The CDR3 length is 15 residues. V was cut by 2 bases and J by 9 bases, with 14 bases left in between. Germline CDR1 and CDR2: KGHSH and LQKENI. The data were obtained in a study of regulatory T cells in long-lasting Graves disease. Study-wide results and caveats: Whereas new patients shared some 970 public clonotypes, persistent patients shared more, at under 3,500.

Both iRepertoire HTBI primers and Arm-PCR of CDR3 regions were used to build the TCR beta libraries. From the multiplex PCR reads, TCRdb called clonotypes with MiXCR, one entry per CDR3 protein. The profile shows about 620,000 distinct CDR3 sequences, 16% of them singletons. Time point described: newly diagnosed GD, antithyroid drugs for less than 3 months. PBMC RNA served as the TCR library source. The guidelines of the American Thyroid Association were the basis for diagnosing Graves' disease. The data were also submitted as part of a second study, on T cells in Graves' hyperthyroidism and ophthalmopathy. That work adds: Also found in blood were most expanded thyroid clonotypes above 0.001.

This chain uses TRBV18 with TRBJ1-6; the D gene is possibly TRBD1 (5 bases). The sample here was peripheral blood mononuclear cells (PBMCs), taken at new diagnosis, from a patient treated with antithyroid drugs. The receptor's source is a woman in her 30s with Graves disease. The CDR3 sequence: CASSPFQGDSSPLHF. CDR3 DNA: TGTGCCAGCTCACCATTCCAGGGCGATTCTTCACCCCTCCACTTT.